The clone carrying this TCR beta chain has only one observation. A COVID-19 case had been met by exposed participants during the 2 weeks before study entry. The CDR3 is made up of 16 amino acids. V was pared by 5 bases and J by 1 base, with 10 bases of the junction left unmatched. The germline V gene encodes CDR1 MNHEY and CDR2 SMNVEV (reference sequence). This record belongs to a study of blood T cell repertoires in COVID-19. Assay used: immunoSEQ multiplex PCR; TCRdb lists only in-frame clones, some missing. The table includes some 300,000 clones, about nine tenths detected once. This receptor was identified in a woman aged 50 to 60 who had been exposed to COVID-19. The chain uses TRBV27 and TRBJ1-1; TRBD1 matches 7 bases. Sequenced sample: PBMCs or T cells enriched from blood (not recorded which). The CDR3 spells CASSPDRVRRNTEAFF. The CDR3 nucleotides are TGTGCCAGCAGTCCAGACAGGGTACGAAGGAACACTGAAGCTTTCTTT.